Shown below are 24 T cell receptor beta chains from a single sample sequenced in a study of T cells in Graves' hyperthyroidism and ophthalmopathy. The CDR3 regions of TCR beta were amplified from RNA transcripts. First-round RT-PCR targeting the TCR CDR3 was performed with the HTBI primer set. TCRdb reprocessed the multiplex PCR reads with MiXCR, giving one entry per CDR3 protein. The sample includes roughly 580,000 distinct CDR3 sequences, just over 45% of them seen just once. The specimen was peripheral blood or thyroid tissue (not recorded which). These receptor sequences come from a woman aged 18-35 years with Graves' hyperthyroidism.

The chain combines TRBV7-2 with TRBJ2-7; D could derive from TRBD1 or TRBD2 (5 bases each). Trimming took off 2 bases at V and 2 bases at J, with 13 bases between the two ends. CDR1 is SGHTA, CDR2 FQGNSA, per germline. The CDR3 loop spans 15 amino acids. CDR3 sequence reads: CASSLYGTGPYEQYF. The CDR3 DNA is TGTGCCAGCAGCTTATACGGGACGGGCCCCTACGAGCAGTACTTC.

The chain joins TRBV2 to TRBJ1-6; unclear D gene. The length of the CDR3 is 15 residues. Germline V gene sequence: CDR1 SNHLY, CDR2 FYNNEI. V was clipped by 9 bases and J by 7 bases, with 19 bases between them. As DNA, the CDR3 is TGTGCCAGACAATTAACAGATAGCCGAAATTCACCCCTCCACTTT. Translation gives CARQLTDSRNSPLHF.

The DNA for the CDR3 is TGTGCCAGCATGGCTAGCGGGACCTACGACGAGCAGTACTTC. Its protein product is CASMASGTYDEQYF. The chain combines TRBV2 with TRBJ2-7, with 9 positions matching TRBD2. Germline CDR1 reads SNHLY; CDR2 reads FYNNEI. V trimming: 7 bases; J trimming: 5 bases; junction bases outside the gene matches: 9. This CDR3 has 14 residues.

Ten or more counts support this clonotype. The chain recombines TRBV7-3 with TRBJ2-6; no clear D gene. Germline values: CDR1 SGHTA, CDR2 FQGTGA. There are 14 residues in the CDR3. V gave up 5 bases and J gave up 2 bases, with 7 bases separating them. The CDR3 sequence: CASSPDTGANVLTF. CDR3 coding DNA: TGTGCCAGCAGCCCCGACACTGGGGCCAACGTCCTGACTTTC.

The chain employs TRBV11-1 and TRBJ2-7, with a weak D call TRBD2 (6 bases). This CDR3 spans 16 amino acids. Trimming took off 6 bases at V and 2 bases at J, with 20 bases between the two ends. Germline CDR1 reads SGHAT; CDR2 reads FQDESV (reference sequence). The CDR3 nucleotides are TGTGCCAGCAGAATAGCAGGACCCGGAGGGACCTACGAGCAGTACTTC. Amino acid sequence: CASRIAGPGGTYEQYF.

The sample holds one count of this clonotype. Being one base from a much bigger clone, this may be a read error. J is TRBJ1-1 and V is TRBV2, with a possible D match to TRBD1 (5 bases). This CDR3 has 12 residues. Germline V gene data show CDR1 as SNHLY and CDR2 as FYNNEI. Trimming pared 6 bases from V and 6 bases from J, leaving 11 bases between. CDR3 DNA sequence: TGTGCCAGCAGGGAGGGGTACGCTGAAGCTTTCTTT. Its protein product is CASREGYAEAFF.

This clonotype has a handful of counts. V is TRBV12-3 or TRBV12-4 and J is TRBJ2-7; the match to TRBD2 covers 10 bases. The CDR3 spans 15 residues. Trimming removed 5 bases from V and 6 bases from J; junction bases left unmatched: 10. CDR3 coding DNA: TGTGCCAGCAGTCTAAGAGCGGGAGGGAGGTTCGAGCAGTACTTC. Protein sequence: CASSLRAGGRFEQYF.

Written as DNA, the CDR3 is TGTGCCACCAGCAGAGGGGGCTACAGGGGGAGGGAAAAACTGTTTTTT. As protein: CATSRGGYRGREKLFF. The chain couples TRBV15 to TRBJ1-4; the match to TRBD1 covers 8 bases. V lost 1 base to trimming and J lost 8 bases; unmatched junction nucleotides: 9. The germline gives CDR1 LNHNV, CDR2 YYDKDF (reference sequence). The CDR3 has 16 residues.

Regarding this clonotype: Mismatch with germline at one junction end may stem from a read error. J is TRBJ2-5 and V is TRBV10-3; 9 bases match TRBD1. The germline CDR1 and CDR2 sequences are ENHRY and SYGVKD. The CDR3 sequence is 14 residues long. Written as DNA, the CDR3 is TGTGCCATCAGTCTGGGACAGGGACAAGAGGCCCAATACTTC. Its protein product is CAISLGQGQEAQYF.

The table lists this clonotype with a few counts. The chain links TRBV6-6 to TRBJ1-5; D ambiguous. The CDR3 is 14 residues long. Trimming removed 9 bases from V and 0 bases from J, with 12 bases in between. Germline CDR1 and CDR2: MNHNY and SVGAGI (reference sequence). This CDR3 reads CASWEGYSNQPQHF. The CDR3 bases are TGTGCCAGTTGGGAGGGTTATAGCAATCAGCCCCAGCATTTT.

V gene TRBV7-6 combines with J gene TRBJ2-2; D might be TRBD2 (6 bases). The CDR3 contains 20 residues. Germline V gives CDR1 SGHVS, CDR2 FNYEAQ. V was cut by 0 bases and J by 1 base, with 21 bases left in between. The CDR3 loop reads CASSLAFGGLITENTGELFF. The CDR3 coding sequence is TGTGCCAGCAGCTTAGCGTTCGGGGGTCTAATCACTGAGAACACCGGGGAGCTGTTTTTT.

This clonotype was counted between two and nine times. The J gene is TRBJ1-2, the V gene TRBV2; 8 positions agree with TRBD1. The CDR3 length is 14 residues. Germline loops: CDR1 SNHLY, CDR2 FYNNEI. The V segment lost 7 bases and the J segment 8 bases; nucleotides outside the gene matches: 12. CDR3 nucleotides: TGTGCCAGCACTCCCGCCAGGGGGCTACGGGGCTACACCTTC. It specifies CASTPARGLRGYTF.

The J gene is TRBJ1-6, the V gene TRBV10-3, with 9 bases matching TRBD1. The CDR3 is made up of 13 amino acids. CDR1 ENHRY and CDR2 SYGVKD come from the germline V gene. Trimming removed 8 bases from V and 6 bases from J; junction bases left unmatched: 2. The CDR3 DNA reads TGTGCCATCGGACAGGGGAGTAATTCACCCCTCCACTTT. It yields the protein CAIGQGSNSPLHF.

This clonotype was picked up a small number of times. This chain links TRBV24-1 with TRBJ2-5; 11 positions match TRBD1. Germline V CDR1 and CDR2: KGHDR, SFDVKD. The ends lost 7 bases at V and 5 bases at J; junction bases unmatched: 5. CDR3 size: 14 residues. The CDR3 loop is CATSRTGGGETQYF. CDR3 coding DNA: TGTGCCACCAGCCGGACAGGGGGCGGGGAGACCCAGTACTTC.

This clonotype was counted only a few times. The chain is built from TRBV7-2 and TRBJ1-3, with 9 bases aligning to TRBD1. The CDR3 covers 16 residues. V gave up 3 bases and J gave up 0 bases; unmatched junction bases: 3. Germline V gene data show CDR1 as SGHTA and CDR2 as FQGNSA. CDR3 sequence reads: CASSFWTGDSGNTIYF. In nucleotides, the CDR3 is TGTGCCAGCAGCTTCTGGACAGGGGACTCTGGAAACACCATATATTTT.

This clonotype was observed many times. This chain's CDR3 is CSVEAGPVEQYF. The CDR3, as DNA: TGCAGCGTTGAAGCCGGTCCGGTCGAGCAGTACTTC. This chain connects TRBV29-1 to TRBJ2-7; D remains unclear. The length of the CDR3 is 12 residues. Trimming cost V 1 base and J 6 bases, with 10 bases left between them. CDR1 is SQVTM, CDR2 ANQGSEA, per germline.

This clonotype was counted a few times. Here the CDR3 reads CASSGIVSGNTIYF. CDR3 coding DNA: TGTGCCAGCAGCGGGATAGTATCTGGAAACACCATATATTTT. The rearrangement joins TRBV5-6 to TRBJ1-3, with D hard to call. CDR3 size: 14 residues. V lost 4 bases to trimming and J lost 1 base, with 9 bases between them. Germline V gene data show CDR1 as SGHDT and CDR2 as YYEEEE.

This clonotype has more than one count but fewer than ten. The V call is TRBV12-3 or TRBV12-4, the J call TRBJ2-5, with 13 bases that match TRBD2. V trimming: 5 bases; J trimming: 5 bases; junction bases outside the gene matches: 5. This CDR3 is 15 amino acids long. As DNA, the CDR3 is TGTGCCAGCAGTCAAACACTAGCGGGAGGGGAGACCCAGTACTTC. Translation: CASSQTLAGGETQYF.

This sequence joins TRBV4-1 and TRBJ2-5; D not certain. CDR3 length equals 14 residues. Germline CDR1 and CDR2: MGHRA and YSYEKL. V lost 1 base and J lost 7, with 13 bases in between. In DNA, the CDR3 is TGCGCCAGCAGCCAAGGCACGACTCGGTGGACCCAGTACTTC. Translated: CASSQGTTRWTQYF.

Regarding this clonotype: This sequence may be a read error, since a much larger clone differs from it by one base. This sequence joins TRBV2 and TRBJ2-7, with TRBD2 matching over 7 bases. The J call may be in error: the DNA end matches TRBJ2-1 better. Per germline, CDR1 SNHLY and CDR2 FYNNEI. The CDR3 has 13 residues. CDR3 nucleotide sequence: TGTGCCAGCAGCTGGGACTACTCCTACGAGCAGTTCTTC. It yields the protein CASSWDYSYEQFF.

This clonotype has a count of ten or more. In DNA, the CDR3 is TGTGCCACCAGCCCGCGGGCTGGCTACGAGCAGTACTTC. Translated, it gives CATSPRAGYEQYF. The chain carries TRBV15 and TRBJ2-7; D might be TRBD2 (5 bases). This CDR3 has 13 amino acids. Between the trimmed V and J ends, which lost 5 bases and 3 bases, there was a span of 11 bases. The germline gives CDR1 LNHNV, CDR2 YYDKDF (reference sequence). Drawing the rest from reference TRBV15 and TRBJ2-7, the complete variable domain is DAMVIQNPRYQVTQFGKPVTLSCSQTLNHNVMYWYQQKSSQAPKLLFHYYDKDFNNEADTPDNFQSRRPNTSFCFLDIRSPGLGDTAMYLCATSPRAGYEQYFGPGTRLTVT.

This clonotype was counted between two and nine times. This chain connects TRBV7-9 to TRBJ1-1; D remains unclear. The CDR3 has 11 residues. Germline values: CDR1 SEHNR, CDR2 FQNEAQ (reference sequence). Trimming took off 1 base at V and 6 bases at J, with 3 bases between the two ends. The CDR3: CASSLVAEAFF. The DNA of the CDR3 is TGTGCCAGCAGCTTAGTAGCTGAAGCTTTCTTT.

This rearrangement joins TRBV15 to TRBJ1-5; the match to TRBD1 covers 8 bases. CDR1 LNHNV and CDR2 YYDKDF come from the germline V gene (reference sequence). Unmatched junction bases numbered 7, after V lost 2 bases and J lost 4 bases. The CDR3 totals 16 residues. Here the CDR3 reads CATSRTTGGRNQPQHF. Written as DNA, the CDR3 is TGTGCCACCAGCAGAACAACAGGGGGGCGGAATCAGCCCCAGCATTTT.

The genes are TRBV10-3 and TRBJ1-1; TRBD1 agrees at 8 bases. Germline V gene lookup returns CDR1 ENHRY and CDR2 SYGVKD. This CDR3 is built from 16 residues. With 7 bases clipped from V and 2 bases from J, the junction kept 12 bases outside the gene matches. The CDR3 loop is CAITDSKAGGNTEAFF. Here the CDR3 DNA reads TGTGCCATCACCGATTCGAAAGCAGGGGGCAACACTGAAGCTTTCTTT.